These T cell receptor beta chains were read from a single sample in a study of blood T cell repertoires in COVID-19. The table came from immunoSEQ multiplex PCR; TCRdb's copy has only in-frame clones and leaves some out. This table holds 55,000 to 80,000 clones, around 78% found once. Source material: peripheral blood. These receptors originate from an elderly woman with acute or convalescent COVID-19. Both conserved end residues are part of each CDR3. The order of the fields is J gene, D gene, V gene, CDR3 protein. The D gene is left open where the match is weak.

TRBJ1-2	TRBD1	TRBV30	CAWRTGRNYGYTF
TRBJ1-5	.	TRBV19	CASREHDAGGNQPQHF
TRBJ2-3	TRBD1	TRBV10-3	CAISEGQGPTDTQYF
TRBJ1-2	.	TRBV6-2/TRBV6-3	CASRPWTEPNYGYTF
TRBJ2-3	.	TRBV5-1	CASSLPLLGGTDTQYF
TRBJ2-1	TRBD2	TRBV7-9	CASRSAGGSYNEQFF
TRBJ1-2	.	TRBV6-5	CASSYSAGYYGYTF
TRBJ1-1	.	TRBV9	CASSRDIEKTWRADTEAFF
TRBJ2-4	.	TRBV4-2	CASSQDWKNIQYF
TRBJ1-2	.	TRBV6-6	CASSYFQGSANYGYTF
TRBJ1-5	TRBD1	TRBV11-2	CASSLGDRINQPQHF
TRBJ1-2	TRBD1	TRBV9	CASSVGQGAYGYTF
TRBJ2-7	TRBD2	TRBV2	CASKTSGGYEQYF
TRBJ1-6	TRBD1	TRBV7-8	CASRDRAGSPLHF
TRBJ2-5	.	TRBV18	CASSPSTVQETQYF
TRBJ1-3	TRBD1	TRBV6-6	CASSQTGSGNTIYF
TRBJ2-7	.	TRBV7-9	CASSRGTGAYEQYF
TRBJ1-2	TRBD1	TRBV2	CASSAGTGGNYGYTF
TRBJ1-5	.	TRBV5-1	CASSPGGGQPQHF
TRBJ1-4	TRBD1	TRBV5-5	CASSLGQGNEKLFF
TRBJ1-1	.	TRBV7-9	CASSFLDSWREAFF
TRBJ2-6	.	TRBV9	CASSVGALGANVLTF
TRBJ2-3	TRBD1	TRBV28	CASSLAGGSRGTQYF
TRBJ2-1	.	TRBV5-6	CASSLFRLARNEQFF
TRBJ1-2	TRBD1	TRBV6-6	CASSVTGTGKGGYTF
TRBJ1-6	.	TRBV7-3	CASSLRGQDNSPLHF
TRBJ2-1	TRBD2	TRBV9	CASSMTSGVSHEQFF
TRBJ2-5	.	TRBV11-3	CASSLEAQETQYF
TRBJ1-5	.	TRBV27	CASSYGTGNQPQHF
TRBJ2-7	.	TRBV27	CASSMTGYEQYF
TRBJ2-3	TRBD1	TRBV24-1	CATSDPGQGVNTQYF
TRBJ1-5	.	TRBV30	CAWSWADSYQPQHF
TRBJ1-1	TRBD1	TRBV19	CASSPTGGTEAFF
TRBJ1-1	.	TRBV2	CASTPEALNTEAFF
TRBJ1-5	TRBD1	TRBV18	CASSPGQAHQPQHF
TRBJ1-1	.	TRBV19	CASSIPPSNTEAFF
TRBJ1-5	.	TRBV24-1	CATSAGLGAQHF
TRBJ1-1	TRBD1	TRBV11-1	CASSLSPGRGNEAFF